This is a list of T cell receptor beta chains from one sample in a study of blood T cell repertoires in COVID-19. The repertoire was sequenced with immunoSEQ multiplex PCR; TCRdb's copy has only in-frame clones and lacks some. The sample has 200,000 to 250,000 clones, 88% seen once. The sequenced material came from PBMCs or T cells enriched from blood (not recorded which). The receptors stem from a woman between 25 and 40 years old who had recovered from COVID-19. Each CDR3 is given with its conserved first and last residue. The listing skips clone size in some rows; elsewhere it reads once, few, many or a size class.

j_call v_call clone_size cdr3_aa
TRBJ1-5 TRBV19 NA CASSTRLYSNQPQHF
TRBJ1-2 TRBV7-2 NA CASSLWASTNYGYTF
TRBJ1-6 TRBV12-3/TRBV12-4 NA CASSLNRNSPLHF
TRBJ1-2 TRBV12-3/TRBV12-4 NA CASTLGWVYGYTF
TRBJ2-7 TRBV6-5 NA CASRGDTPSSYEQYF
TRBJ2-1 TRBV9 NA CASSETGGFINEQFF
TRBJ1-2 TRBV18 NA CASSPNQGSYGYTF
TRBJ1-5 TRBV5-3 NA CARSGGGQPQHF
TRBJ1-4 TRBV18 NA CASSYNGATNEKLFF
TRBJ1-2 TRBV18 NA CASSPGTGYGYTF
TRBJ2-7 TRBV11-2 NA CASSSPGTGPTYEQYF
TRBJ1-5 TRBV7-8 few CASSLDRSNQPQHF
TRBJ2-7 TRBV19 NA CASSINRGEQYF
TRBJ1-1 TRBV5-1 medium-sized CASSLGQDTEAFF
TRBJ2-4 TRBV12-2 NA CASRWPRGLAKNIQYF
TRBJ2-7 TRBV27 NA CASSSWLNRESYEQYF
TRBJ2-5 TRBV5-5 NA CASSLELASGRETQYF
TRBJ2-5 TRBV6-5 NA CASRRGRWETQYF
TRBJ1-2 TRBV14 NA CASSPSGSYYGYTF
TRBJ1-5 TRBV7-2 NA CASSLYGGNANQPQHF
TRBJ1-5 TRBV7-2 NA CASSLEARVKPQHF
TRBJ1-2 TRBV10-1 NA CASSGQGLKGYGYTF
TRBJ1-1 TRBV5-4 NA CASSLLRGGTEAFF